This TCR beta chain is from a study of blood T cells in healthy people across ages (dated by TCRdb to the mid-2010s). At the level of the whole study: In model experiments, roughly one uniquely barcoded TCR beta cDNA molecule per two T cells was captured by template switching. To track age-related changes in TCR beta repertoire diversity, the study relied on deep sequencing normalized with unique cDNA molecular identifiers. The donors were split into four age groups: young (average around 17 years), middle-aged (around 37), aged (roughly 68) and long-lived (roughly 88). For two donors (one aged 18 to 29 and one aged 80 or older), the study analyzed two additional independent replicas of 1 million unique cDNA reads from the same blood draw. Broad study findings and their caveats: The long-lived group showed more naive CD4+ T cells, fewer expanded clones and increased TCR diversity than the aged group, suggesting age selection. Estimates of total diversity from one million sequenced T cells were regarded as lower bounds and underestimates. Donor CMV infection status was unknown, potentially confounding age-related changes in expanded clonotypes. Bulk unsorted PBMC profiling prevented conclusive comparison of naive and antigen-experienced compartments. Observed TCR beta diversity per million T cells fell roughly linearly with age, and a significant reduction was already apparent by age around 40. Observed TCR beta diversity correlated strongly with the percentage of naive T cells measured by flow cytometry.

The donors were 40 or so Caucasian individuals from Russia, aged roughly 6 to 100 years, who were systemically healthy. Each donor gave ten milliliters of peripheral blood, drawn into EDTA-treated Vacutainer tubes. Ficoll-Paque density-gradient centrifugation was used to isolate PBMCs, with at least 6.5 million per sample. Trizol reagent was used to extract total RNA from the PBMCs, yielding at least 5.5 micrograms per sample. The percentages of naive CD45RAhigh/CD27high T cells were determined by flow cytometry on a PBMC aliquot from every donor. Note on this clonotype: The antigen it recognizes is unknown. Base quality data are lacking; no much larger clone is found one base away.

Libraries were built with 5' RACE. Sequencing was performed on an Illumina HiSeq 2500. The second PCR ran for roughly 6 to 11 cycles and used a J-beta primer mix along with a sample-barcoded 5' primer. Each TCR beta cDNA molecule received a unique molecular identifier from a template-switch 5' adaptor carrying 12 random nucleotides. Each sample yielded at least 2.5 million CDR3-containing paired-end reads. The Mint cDNA synthesis kit, primed by a TRBC-specific oligonucleotide, was used to synthesize first-strand cDNA from all RNA. After uracil-DNA glycosylase treatment, a first 18-cycle PCR used universal primers M1SS and BC2_uni_R on all cDNA. From the authors' description of their analysis: Normalization of each sample was performed by random selection of 1 million high-quality reads, each carrying a distinct molecular identifier. Reads with shared molecular identifiers were discarded instead of being binned into consensus sequences. MiTCR, with a Q25 quality threshold and the strictest error-elimination algorithm, was used for CDR3 identification, clonotype clustering and error correction. A nonparametric unseen species model with Euler transformation was used to estimate a lower bound on total TCR beta diversity. The public reads were reanalyzed by TCRdb: fastp trimming at Q25, MiXCR alignment, in-frame beta chains only. Rows with a matching CDR3 protein are joined into one entry that keeps the most common DNA and genes. V and J calls and clone size were set by TCRdb, not the authors. The sample profile shows hundreds of thousands of distinct CDR3 sequences; about 25% of them were found once. The leading ten clones occupy 9.4% of the sample.

From the germline V gene, CDR1 is MNHNS and CDR2 is SASEGT. Including cysteine and phenylalanine, the CDR3 has 14 amino acids. CDR3 DNA only is kept here, 42 bases in frame from base 1. This same sample was also part of a study on T cells of mothers and their children. As the second publication notes: Donors were nine systemically healthy Caucasian individuals: three mothers and their six children. cDNA synthesis used all of the extracted RNA, with roughly 1.5 ug of RNA in each 15 ul reaction. Sample barcodes and 2-4 random nucleotides were added via the M1S primer in the second PCR. Over 8 million TCR beta CDR3 reads were obtained for each mother, and 2.7 million or so reads were obtained for each child. Thymic selection shapes the output of TCR recombination in a similar way in related and unrelated pairs, and inherited differences have a minor effect. Normalized repertoire overlap was always slightly but never significantly higher in related than unrelated mother-child pairs. No persistent microchimeric T cell clones were found, with a detection sensitivity of approximately 100 clones per million clonotypes. Deep NGS was used in the study to compare the TCR beta repertoires of mothers and children and to look for features that separate related mother-child pairs from unrelated individuals. On average, the children were around 11 +/- 4 years old, while the mothers were around 40 +/- 4 years old. After adapter ligation was performed with NEBNext reagents, the libraries were sequenced on an Illumina HiSeq 2000 with 100+100 nt paired-end reads. To prevent cross-contamination, the mother and child libraries were prepared a month apart and were sequenced in separate runs. For each donor, somewhere between 500,000 and 2,000,000 distinct TCR beta clonotypes were identified. Naive TCR beta clonotypes were estimated from low-frequency clonotypes matched to each donor's FACS-determined naive share, without sorting.

This sequence originates from a boy younger than 18 in good health. The source material was blood. The V and J genes are TRBV6-1 and TRBJ2-5; 8 central bases correspond to TRBD1. The J call is doubtful: the DNA matches TRBJ2-1 better. The DNA sequence is TGTGCCAGCAGAGAAACAGGGGGTATTAGTGAGCAGTTCTTC. This is translated as CASRETGGISEQFF.